This passage covers 8 T cell receptor beta chains from one sample sequenced in a study of T cell repertoires in aging, cancer and after chemotherapy. The template was genomic DNA from peripheral blood, not RNA. A mixed TRB-A/B primer pool amplified rearranged TRB by multiplex touch-down PCR. TCRdb itself ran the multiplex PCR reads through MiXCR, one entry per CDR3 protein. The sample has over 15,000 distinct CDR3 sequences, approximately 40% seen once. The sample was blood. Receptors originate from a human donor with a solid tumor.

V usage is TRBV6-5 and J usage is TRBJ1-4; D not certain. Germline CDR1 reads MNHEY; CDR2 reads SVGAGI. V shed 6 bases and J shed 7 bases, with 12 bases lying between them. This CDR3 comprises 13 residues. CDR3 in amino acids: CASSPRGSEKLFF. The CDR3, as DNA: TGTGCCAGCAGCCCCCGGGGAAGTGAAAAACTGTTTTTT.

This chain uses TRBV4-3 with TRBJ1-6, with unresolved D. This CDR3 has 16 amino acids. CDR1 is LGHNA and CDR2 is YSLEER in the germline V gene. Trimming took 4 bases from V and 0 from J, leaving 10 bases between them. This CDR3 reads CASSPRRHSYNSPLHF. The CDR3 nucleotides read TGCGCCAGCAGCCCTAGGAGACACTCCTATAATTCACCCCTCCACTTT.

This clonotype was counted a few times. The V and J genes are TRBV10-3 and TRBJ2-3, with D maybe TRBD1 (6 bases). In germline, CDR1 is ENHRY, CDR2 SYGVKD. This CDR3 contains 15 residues. The germline V and J ends were trimmed by 3 bases and 2 bases, with 12 bases remaining between them. The DNA of the CDR3 is TGTGCCATCAGTGATGGACAGACTACCACAGATACGCAGTATTTT. It yields the protein CAISDGQTTTDTQYF.

This clonotype was observed a handful of times. The chain couples TRBV27 to TRBJ2-1, with 13 bases lining up with TRBD2. Unmatched junction bases numbered 0, after V lost 8 bases and J lost 5 bases. Germline loops: CDR1 MNHEY, CDR2 SMNVEV (reference sequence). The CDR3 sequence is 13 residues long. CDR3 region: CASGTSGNNEQFF. The CDR3 DNA sequence: TGTGCCAGCGGGACTAGCGGGAACAATGAGCAGTTCTTC.

This clonotype is medium-sized. This chain connects TRBV5-5 to TRBJ2-5; 10 bases are shared with TRBD2. The germline V gene has CDR1 SGHKS and CDR2 YYEKEE (reference sequence). V trimming: 1 base; J trimming: 0 bases; junction bases outside the gene matches: 3. CDR3 length equals 16 residues. CDR3 coding DNA: TGTGCCAGCAGCTTGCGTAGCGGGGGGTACCAAGAGACCCAGTACTTC. Residues: CASSLRSGGYQETQYF. Based on the CDR3 plus reference TRBV5-5 and TRBJ2-5, the full variable domain is DAGVTQSPTHLIKTRGQQVTLRCSPISGHKSVSWYQQVLGQGPQFIFQYYEKEERGRGNFPDRFSARQFPNYSSELNVNALLLGDSALYLCASSLRSGGYQETQYFGPGTRLLVL.

The chain employs TRBV30 and TRBJ2-5; D is unresolved. The germline V and J ends were trimmed by 1 base and 2 bases, with 5 bases remaining between them. The germline V gene has CDR1 GTSNPN and CDR2 SVGIG (reference sequence). This CDR3 spans 12 amino acids. CDR3 nucleotides: TGTGCCTGGAGTGGGGGACAAGAGACCCAGTACTTC. It yields the protein CAWSGGQETQYF.

This clonotype has only a few counts. The J gene is TRBJ2-7, the V gene TRBV27; the D gene is possibly TRBD2 (6 bases). CDR3 length equals 14 residues. Germline CDR1 MNHEY, CDR2 SMNVEV (reference sequence). The ends were cut back, 5 bases at V and 2 bases at J, with 13 bases in the middle. The DNA for the CDR3 is TGTGCCAGCAGTGCGAGAGCGGGCCCCTACGAGCAGTACTTC. Amino acids: CASSARAGPYEQYF.

This clonotype was observed a handful of times. The CDR3 nucleotides read TGTGCCAGCAGCTTAGCGCCGGCGTCGTACACCGGGGAGCTGTTTTTT. This codes for CASSLAPASYTGELFF. This chain connects TRBV7-6 to TRBJ2-2, with D unclear. CDR1 and CDR2 (germline): SGHVS, FNYEAQ. Trimming cost V 0 bases and J 3 bases, with 11 bases left between them. The CDR3 has 16 amino acids.